Listed here is a single TCR beta chain. These data originate in a study of control samples from healthy donors and cancer patients. Produced via immunoSEQ multiplex PCR; TCRdb's table is partial and in-frame only. The profile shows approximately 89,000 clones, around nine tenths of them singletons. J lost 1 base, V lost 4 bases, and 6 bases had no gene match. This CDR3 is 15 amino acids long. Looked up from germline, CDR1 is SGHKS and CDR2 is YYEKEE (reference sequence). Specimen: blood. The chain couples TRBV5-5 to TRBJ1-1; 8 bases are shared with TRBD1. The sequence was obtained from a man aged 25 to 45 in good health. The CDR3 coding sequence is TGTGCCAGCAGCCCATCGACAGGGGCGAACACTGAAGCTTTCTTT. Its translation is CASSPSTGANTEAFF.